This TCR beta chain stems from a study of CD8 T cells in Susac syndrome. The authors reverse transcribed 0.5 to 1 ug RNA with random hexamers. TCRdb re-called the immunoSEQ multiplex PCR reads with MiXCR, one entry per CDR3 protein. The repertoire holds roughly 190,000 distinct CDR3 sequences, with approximately 96% as singletons. The CDR3 consists of 14 residues. The germline CDR1 and CDR2 sequences are DFQATT and SNEGSKA (reference sequence). Trimming left V 2 bases short and J 4 bases short, with 14 bases between. The chain carries TRBV20-1 and TRBJ2-5; D perhaps matches TRBD2 (5 bases). The TCR comes from a human donor with Susac syndrome. Sequencing input: CD4+ T cells from PBMCs. CDR3: CSARNQLGLETQYF. CDR3 coding DNA: TGCAGTGCTAGAAATCAACTAGGGTTAGAGACCCAGTACTTC.